This T cell receptor beta chain was sequenced for a study of T cell responses to AZD1222 COVID-19 vaccine. Study-wide background: Second doses were pooled across both intervals (about 4 or about 12 weeks). Findings of the study overall: Recipients of two AZD1222 doses showed rising Spike-specific TCR breadth and depth. As reported, nearly half of all spike-specific TCRs target variant regions that are unmutated.

Points on this clone: The target antigen is unknown.

Per the germline V gene, CDR1 is SGHVS and CDR2 is FQNEAQ. CDR3 length equals 16 residues. Trimming cost V 5 bases and J 0 bases, with 14 bases left between them. Repertoires were generated with immunoSEQ multiplex PCR, while TCRdb's copy carries only in-frame clones and drops some. The table records 130,000 or so clones, roughly 90% of them present only once. The V call is TRBV7-8, the J call TRBJ1-3, with a tentative D call TRBD1 (6 bases). The sequencing used peripheral blood, collected on day 0 of AZD1222 vaccination. This TCR was recovered from an adult in good health. CDR3 nucleotides: TGTGCCAGCAGCCCACAAACAGGGAGCTCTGGAAACACCATATATTTT. Its translation is CASSPQTGSSGNTIYF.